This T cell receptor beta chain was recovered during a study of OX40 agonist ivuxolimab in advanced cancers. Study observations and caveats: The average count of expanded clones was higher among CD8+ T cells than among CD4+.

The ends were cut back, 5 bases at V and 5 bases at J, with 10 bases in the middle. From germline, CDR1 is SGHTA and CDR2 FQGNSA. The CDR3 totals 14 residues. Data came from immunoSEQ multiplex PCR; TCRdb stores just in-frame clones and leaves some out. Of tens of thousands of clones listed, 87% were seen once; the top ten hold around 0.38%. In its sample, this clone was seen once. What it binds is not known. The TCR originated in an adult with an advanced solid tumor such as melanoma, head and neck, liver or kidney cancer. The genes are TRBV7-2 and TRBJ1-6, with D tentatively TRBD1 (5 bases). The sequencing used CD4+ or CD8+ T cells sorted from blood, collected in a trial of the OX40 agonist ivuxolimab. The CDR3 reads CASSPGHNNSPLHF. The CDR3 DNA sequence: TGTGCCAGCAGCCCCGGACACAATAATTCACCCCTCCACTTT.